Given below is one T cell receptor (beta chain) in context. This could be a read error, since a much larger clone is one nucleotide away. In germline, CDR1 is ENHRY, CDR2 SYGVKD. The CDR3 loop spans 14 amino acids. The record originates from a study of Graves' ophthalmopathy and Graves' hyperthyroidism. The authors amplified TCR beta CDR3 regions from RNA transcripts. The library came from an HTBI-primed first-round RT-PCR and a second-round multiplex PCR. One entry per CDR3 protein, called by TCRdb with MiXCR from the multiplex PCR reads. Of over 650,000 distinct CDR3 sequences listed, about 40% were seen once; the top ten hold 3% to 4%.

Sequences were obtained from peripheral blood. The genes are TRBV10-3 and TRBJ2-2, with D perhaps TRBD1 (6 bases). The receptor's source is an adult man with Graves' ophthalmopathy. In DNA, the CDR3 is TGTGCCAGCAGTGAGTCAGGGGATCACGGGGAGCTGTTTTTT. Translated, it gives CASSESGDHGELFF.